This T cell receptor (beta chain) was obtained from a study of HIV-infected patients and healthy controls. Using its own MiXCR run on the 5' RACE reads, TCRdb lists one record per CDR3 protein. Of 18,000 or so distinct CDR3 sequences in the sample, 15% to 20% were seen once. The length of the CDR3 is 13 residues. Trimming took 5 bases from V and 3 from J, leaving 11 bases between them. Per germline, CDR1 MDHEN and CDR2 SYDVKM. This clonotype was counted a few times. The chain links TRBV28 to TRBJ2-7, with a weak D call TRBD2 (5 bases). This TCR was recovered from a human donor in good health. Specimen: CD8+ T cells from blood. The CDR3 nucleotides read TGTGCCAGCAGTAAACCCGGGGTCTACGAGCAGTACTTC. Amino acids: CASSKPGVYEQYF.